A single sample is the source of the 7 T cell receptor beta chains below, sequenced in a study of OX40 agonist ivuxolimab in advanced cancers. Only in-frame clones appear in the TCRdb table, and some are missing; sequencing was by immunoSEQ multiplex PCR. In the table there are some 19,000 clones, about three quarters of which are singletons. The material sequenced was CD4+ or CD8+ T cells sorted from blood, taken in a trial of the OX40 agonist ivuxolimab. The source is an adult with an advanced solid tumor such as melanoma, head and neck, liver or kidney cancer.

The rearrangement links TRBV9 to TRBJ1-2; possible D gene TRBD1, 6 bases. Trimming removed 3 bases at V and 4 bases at J, with 16 bases between. Per germline, CDR1 SGDLS and CDR2 YYNGEE. This CDR3 comprises 15 residues. CDR3 in DNA: TGTGCCAGCAGCGCGAGCACCCCGGGGGCCTATGGCTACACCTTC. As protein: CASSASTPGAYGYTF.

The chain has TRBV11-3 and TRBJ2-5; D possibly corresponds to TRBD1 (6 bases). The CDR3 runs 16 residues. Germline CDR1 and CDR2: SGHNT and YENEEA. Trimming took 2 bases from V and 3 from J, leaving 16 bases between them. The CDR3 here is CASSLRGITGKETQYF. The CDR3 DNA is TGTGCCAGCAGCTTAAGGGGTATAACAGGGAAAGAGACCCAGTACTTC.

About this clone: Likely a read error: the CDR3 ends without its conserved phenylalanine or tryptophan. The limits of the CDR3 on the DNA are not certain, so only TCRdb's listed CDR3 is given. This chain connects TRBV20-1 to TRBJ1-2; no DNA check was done on the table's D call, TRBD1. The V gene's germline CDR1 is DFQATT and CDR2 SNEGSKA (reference sequence). Both ends counted, the CDR3 spans 11 residues. This CDR3 is CSARDLQGEVV.

The CDR3 nucleotides read TGTGCCAGCAGCCCCACCCGGTTTGGGACTACCAAAAACATTCAGTACTTC. Protein product: CASSPTRFGTTKNIQYF. The chain uses TRBV5-6 and TRBJ2-4, with 7 positions matching TRBD2. Germline CDR1 is SGHDT and CDR2 is YYEEEE. The CDR3 runs to 17 residues. Trimming took 4 bases from V and 2 from J; bases not matched to a gene: 12.

The chain carries TRBV28 and TRBJ1-1; no reliable D call. The CDR3 covers 15 residues. Between the trimmed V and J ends, which lost 4 bases and 0 bases, there was a span of 12 bases. Germline CDR1 is MDHEN and CDR2 is SYDVKM. The DNA of the CDR3 is TGTGCCAGCAGTTCCCAGAGAGCCTTGAACACTGAAGCTTTCTTT. Amino acid sequence: CASSSQRALNTEAFF.

V is TRBV7-9 and J is TRBJ1-1; 7 nucleotides agree with TRBD1. This CDR3 region has 15 residues. In germline, CDR1 is SEHNR, CDR2 FQNEAQ (reference sequence). Unmatched junction bases numbered 6, after V lost 5 bases and J lost 0 bases. This CDR3 reads CASSHDRALNTEAFF. CDR3 bases: TGTGCCAGCAGCCACGACAGGGCTTTGAACACTGAAGCTTTCTTT. The variable domain in full, with the rest retrieved from reference TRBV7-9 and TRBJ1-1, is DTGVSQNPRHKITKRGQNVTFRCDPISEHNRLYWYRQTLGQGPEFLTYFQNEAQLEKSRLLSDRFSAERPKGSFSTLEIQRTEQGDSAMYLCASSHDRALNTEAFFGQGTRLTVV.

Here the CDR3 reads CASSDGRGRVGTTDTQYF. The CDR3 DNA follows: TGTGCCAGCAGTGACGGCAGGGGGCGCGTCGGGACCACAGATACGCAGTATTTT. The V gene is TRBV2, the J gene TRBJ2-3; 8 nucleotides align to TRBD1. The J segment lost 2 bases and the V segment lost 3 bases, leaving 13 bases of the junction unmatched. The CDR3 covers 18 residues. Germline V gives CDR1 SNHLY, CDR2 FYNNEI.